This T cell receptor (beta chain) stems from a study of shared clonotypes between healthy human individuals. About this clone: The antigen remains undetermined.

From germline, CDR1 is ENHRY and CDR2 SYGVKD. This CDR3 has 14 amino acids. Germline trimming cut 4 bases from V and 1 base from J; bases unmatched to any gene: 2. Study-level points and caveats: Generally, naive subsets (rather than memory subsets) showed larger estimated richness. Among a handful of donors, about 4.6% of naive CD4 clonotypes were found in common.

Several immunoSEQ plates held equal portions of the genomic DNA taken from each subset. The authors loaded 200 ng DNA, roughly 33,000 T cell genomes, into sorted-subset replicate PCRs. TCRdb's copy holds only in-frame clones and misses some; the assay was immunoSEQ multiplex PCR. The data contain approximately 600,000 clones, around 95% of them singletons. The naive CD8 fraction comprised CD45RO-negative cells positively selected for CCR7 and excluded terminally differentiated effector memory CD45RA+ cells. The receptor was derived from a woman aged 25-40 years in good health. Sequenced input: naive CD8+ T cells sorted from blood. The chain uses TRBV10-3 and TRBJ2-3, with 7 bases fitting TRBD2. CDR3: CAISGAGGTDTQYF. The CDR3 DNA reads TGTGCCATCAGTGGGGCGGGGGGCACAGATACGCAGTATTTT.